These 2 T cell receptor beta chains were sequenced from one sample in a study of blood T cells in healthy people across ages. Using a J-beta primer mix together with a sample-barcoded 5' primer, a second PCR was run for about 6 to 11 cycles. TCRdb reprocessed the 5' RACE reads via MiXCR and lists one record per CDR3 protein. The table has hundreds of thousands of distinct CDR3 sequences, 21% seen once; the top ten hold 3% to 4.5%. Sequencing was performed on blood. The receptors here all came from a man between 65 and 85 years old in good health.

This clonotype was seen just once. The rearrangement joins TRBV29-1 to TRBJ2-5; 10 bases agree with TRBD1. Matching the DNA end better, TRBJ2-7 makes the J call doubtful. CDR1 SQVTM and CDR2 ANQGSEA come from the germline V gene. This CDR3 spans 14 amino acids. The CDR3 DNA reads as TGCAGCGTTGTAAACTCGGACAGGGGGGGCGAGCAGTACTTC. Protein sequence: CSVVNSDRGGEQYF.

The chain uses TRBV2 and TRBJ2-5, with 8 bases aligning to TRBD2. CDR3 length: 12 residues. V shed 5 bases, J shed 11 bases, and the junction held 7 bases outside the gene matches. The V gene's germline CDR1 is SNHLY and CDR2 FYNNEI. As DNA, the CDR3 is TGTGCCAGCAGTCCCGGACTAGCCGGGCAGTACTTC. Amino acid sequence: CASSPGLAGQYF.